The sequence of this T cell receptor (beta chain) was determined in a study of blood T cells in healthy people across ages. Next came a second PCR, run for about 7 to 11 cycles, which used a sample-barcoded 5' primer along with a J-beta primer mix. TCRdb reprocessed the 5' RACE reads via MiXCR and lists one record per CDR3 protein. In the table there are 550,000 to 600,000 distinct CDR3 sequences, 40% to 50% of which are singletons. This CDR3 is 14 amino acids long. Germline CDR1 and CDR2: LGHDT and YNNKEL (reference sequence). In the case of this clonotype: An end of the junction differs from the germline gene, which may be a read error.

This clonotype was obtained from a man of 80 years or more in good health. This chain joins TRBV3-1 and TRBJ1-5; TRBD1 matches at 10 bases. Sequencing input: blood. CDR3: CASSRGQGFKPQHF. CDR3 nucleotides: TGTGCCAGCAGCCGGGGACAGGGGTTCAAGCCGCAGCATTTT.